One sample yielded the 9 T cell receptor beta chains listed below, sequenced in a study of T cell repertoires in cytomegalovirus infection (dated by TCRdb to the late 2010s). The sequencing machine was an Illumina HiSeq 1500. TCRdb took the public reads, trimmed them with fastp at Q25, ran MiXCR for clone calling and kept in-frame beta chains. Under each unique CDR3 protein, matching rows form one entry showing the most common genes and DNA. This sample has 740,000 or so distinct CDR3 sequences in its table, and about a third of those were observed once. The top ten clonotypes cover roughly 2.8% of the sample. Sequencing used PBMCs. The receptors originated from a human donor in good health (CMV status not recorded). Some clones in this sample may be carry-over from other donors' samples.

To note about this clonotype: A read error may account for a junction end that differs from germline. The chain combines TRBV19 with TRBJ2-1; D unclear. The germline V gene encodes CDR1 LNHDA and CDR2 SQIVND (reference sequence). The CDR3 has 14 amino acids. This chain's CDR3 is CAISRMFDYNEQFF. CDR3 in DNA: TGTGCCATTAGTAGGATGTTTGACTACAATGAGCAGTTCTTC.

The CDR3 region has the DNA TGCGCCAGCAGCCAAGGTGGGCCGCCACCCCTCCACTTT. Amino acid sequence: CASSQGGPPPLHF. The rearrangement links TRBV4-1 to TRBJ1-6; D is uncertain. CDR3 length: 13 amino acids. V lost 1 base and J 11 bases, leaving 9 bases between the germline ends. Germline CDR1 is MGHRA and CDR2 is YSYEKL.

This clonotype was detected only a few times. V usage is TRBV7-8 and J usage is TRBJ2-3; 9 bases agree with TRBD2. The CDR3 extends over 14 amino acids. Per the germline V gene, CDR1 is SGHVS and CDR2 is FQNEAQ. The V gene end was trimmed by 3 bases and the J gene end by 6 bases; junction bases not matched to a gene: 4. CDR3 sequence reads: CASSFSGGKDTQYF. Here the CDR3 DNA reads TGTGCCAGCAGCTTTAGCGGGGGCAAGGATACGCAGTATTTT.

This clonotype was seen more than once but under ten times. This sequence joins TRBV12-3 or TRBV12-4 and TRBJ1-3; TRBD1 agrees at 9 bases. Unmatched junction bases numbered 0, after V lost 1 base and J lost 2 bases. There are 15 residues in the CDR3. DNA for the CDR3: TGTGCCAGCAGTTTAGGGACAGGGGCTGGAAACACCATATATTTT. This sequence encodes CASSLGTGAGNTIYF.

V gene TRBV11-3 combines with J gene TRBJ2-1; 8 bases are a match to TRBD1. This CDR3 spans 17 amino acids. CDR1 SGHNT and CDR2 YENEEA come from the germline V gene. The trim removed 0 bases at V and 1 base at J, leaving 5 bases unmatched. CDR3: CASSLDAGTGSYNEQFF. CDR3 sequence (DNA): TGTGCCAGCAGCTTAGACGCCGGGACAGGTTCCTACAATGAGCAGTTCTTC.

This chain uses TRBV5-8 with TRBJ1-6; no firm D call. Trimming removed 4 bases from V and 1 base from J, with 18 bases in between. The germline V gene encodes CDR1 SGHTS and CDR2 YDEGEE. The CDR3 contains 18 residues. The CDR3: CASSVLRGMRSYNSPLHF. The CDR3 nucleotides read TGTGCCAGCAGCGTCCTCCGGGGAATGAGGTCCTATAATTCACCCCTCCACTTT.

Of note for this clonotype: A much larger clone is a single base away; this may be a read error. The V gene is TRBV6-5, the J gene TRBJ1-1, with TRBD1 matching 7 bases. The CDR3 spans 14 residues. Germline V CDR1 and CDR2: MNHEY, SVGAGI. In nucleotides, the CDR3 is TGTGCCAGCAGTTACCTACAGGGGATCACTGAAGCTTTATTT. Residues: CASSYLQGITEALF.

The CDR3 sequence is CASGGTGDQPQHF. CDR3 coding DNA: TGTGCCAGCGGGGGGACAGGGGATCAGCCCCAGCATTTT. This chain connects TRBV2 to TRBJ1-5; 10 positions agree with TRBD1. The CDR3 length is 13 residues. Looked up from germline, CDR1 is SNHLY and CDR2 is FYNNEI. Germline trimming cut 8 bases from V and 5 bases from J; bases unmatched to any gene: 3.

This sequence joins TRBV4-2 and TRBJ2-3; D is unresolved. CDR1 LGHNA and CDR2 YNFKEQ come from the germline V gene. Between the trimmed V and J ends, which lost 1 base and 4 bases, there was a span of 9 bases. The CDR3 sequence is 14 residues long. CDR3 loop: CASSQGAGADTQYF. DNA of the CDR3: TGTGCCAGCAGCCAAGGGGCTGGGGCAGATACGCAGTATTTT.